This T cell receptor (beta chain) was identified during a study of spatial heterogeneity in lung cancer. Study at large: For the average unique TCR and UMI combination, more than 8.5 occurrences appeared in raw reads.

Trimming took 8 bases from V and 5 from J, leaving 14 bases between them. Germline values: CDR1 SNHLY, CDR2 FYNNEI. This CDR3 has 13 residues. Study-wide findings and caveats: Compared with follow-up, resection was when ubiquitous expanded tumor TCRs appeared in blood more.

The library protocol tagged each TCR cDNA with a unique molecular identifier. TCRdb re-called the 5' RACE reads with MiXCR, one entry per CDR3 protein. The table has about 70,000 distinct CDR3 sequences, about 8.2% seen once. Time point given: blood at routine non-recurrence follow-up after resection. Unsorted whole RNA of tumor, nontumor lung or frozen PBMC was sequenced. Many counts were recorded for this clonotype. What it binds is unknown. The chain is built from TRBV2 and TRBJ2-3; D is perhaps TRBD1 (5 bases). The clonotype originates from a female donor with early-stage non-small cell lung cancer. Specimen: PBMCs, collected at follow-up. CDR3 protein: CASGQDTKDTQYF. CDR3 coding DNA: TGTGCCAGCGGTCAGGACACCAAAGATACGCAGTATTTT.